In its sample, the clone carrying this TCR beta chain was seen once. Its antigen is not identified. Clones were read by immunoSEQ multiplex PCR, and TCRdb kept only the in-frame ones, dropping some. The sample holds some 39,000 clones, around 76% seen once. These data belong to a study of vaccination effects on CD4 cells after COVID-19. With 9 to 11 days of culture completed, CD4+ T cells were isolated. The CDR3 totals 13 residues. Between the trimmed V and J ends, which lost 1 base and 8 bases, there was a span of 8 bases. Looked up from germline, CDR1 is MGHRA and CDR2 is YSYEKL. The chain employs TRBV4-1 and TRBJ1-4; no definite D call. This TCR was recovered from a human donor who received a COVID-19 vaccine. The sample was CD4+ T cells from PBMCs cultured without peptide, taken before COVID-19 vaccination. The CDR3 protein is CASSQVPGEKLFF. The CDR3, as DNA: TGCGCCAGCAGCCAAGTTCCGGGGGAAAAACTGTTTTTT.